This T cell receptor beta chain was recovered during a study of blood T cell repertoires in COVID-19. Sequencing used immunoSEQ multiplex PCR; TCRdb keeps in-frame clones, though not all of them. Among hundreds of thousands of clones, 75% to 90% were seen once, and the ten largest hold roughly 7.2%. Trimming took 1 base from V and 5 from J, leaving 15 bases between them. Germline CDR1 MNHNS, CDR2 SASEGT. The CDR3 runs 15 residues. The source is a woman aged 55-75 years with COVID-19, enrolled during active disease. The chain carries TRBV6-1 and TRBJ2-7; D may be TRBD1 (8 bases). What was sequenced was peripheral blood. The CDR3 region is CASSEELTGGDEQYF. The DNA of the CDR3 is TGTGCCAGCAGTGAAGAGCTAACAGGGGGGGACGAGCAGTACTTC.